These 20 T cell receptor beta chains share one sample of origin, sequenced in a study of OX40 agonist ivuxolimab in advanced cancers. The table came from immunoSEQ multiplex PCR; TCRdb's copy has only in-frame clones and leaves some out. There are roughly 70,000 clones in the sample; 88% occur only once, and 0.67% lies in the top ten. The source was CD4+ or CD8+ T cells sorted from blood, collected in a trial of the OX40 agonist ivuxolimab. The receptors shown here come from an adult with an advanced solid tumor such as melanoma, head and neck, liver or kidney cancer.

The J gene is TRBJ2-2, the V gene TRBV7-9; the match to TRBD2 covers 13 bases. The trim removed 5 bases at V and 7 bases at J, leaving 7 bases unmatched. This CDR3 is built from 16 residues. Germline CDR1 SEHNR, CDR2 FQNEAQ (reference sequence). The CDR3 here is CASSLGLAGAIGELFF. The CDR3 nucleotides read TGTGCCAGCAGCCTCGGACTAGCGGGAGCAATCGGGGAGCTGTTTTTT. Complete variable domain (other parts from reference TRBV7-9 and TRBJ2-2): DTGVSQNPRHKITKRGQNVTFRCDPISEHNRLYWYRQTLGQGPEFLTYFQNEAQLEKSRLLSDRFSAERPKGSFSTLEIQRTEQGDSAMYLCASSLGLAGAIGELFFGEGSRLTVL.

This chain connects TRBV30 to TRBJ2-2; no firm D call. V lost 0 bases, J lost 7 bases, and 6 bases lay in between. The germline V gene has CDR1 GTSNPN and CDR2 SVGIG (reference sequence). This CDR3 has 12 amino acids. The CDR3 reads CAWSVHSGELFF. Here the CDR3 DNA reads TGTGCCTGGAGTGTACATAGCGGGGAGCTGTTTTTT.

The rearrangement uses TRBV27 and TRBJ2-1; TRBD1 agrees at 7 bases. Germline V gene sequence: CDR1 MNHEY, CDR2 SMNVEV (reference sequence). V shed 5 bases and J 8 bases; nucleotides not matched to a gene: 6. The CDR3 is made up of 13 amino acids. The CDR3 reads CASSLWTGDEQFF. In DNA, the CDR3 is TGTGCCAGCAGTCTCTGGACAGGCGATGAGCAGTTCTTC.

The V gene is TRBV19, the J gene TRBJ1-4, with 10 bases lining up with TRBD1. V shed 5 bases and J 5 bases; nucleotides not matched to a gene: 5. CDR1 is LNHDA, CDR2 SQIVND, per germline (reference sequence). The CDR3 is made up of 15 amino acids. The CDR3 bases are TGTGCCAGTAGTCGGGACAGGGGTTCAAATGAAAAACTGTTTTTT. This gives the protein CASSRDRGSNEKLFF.

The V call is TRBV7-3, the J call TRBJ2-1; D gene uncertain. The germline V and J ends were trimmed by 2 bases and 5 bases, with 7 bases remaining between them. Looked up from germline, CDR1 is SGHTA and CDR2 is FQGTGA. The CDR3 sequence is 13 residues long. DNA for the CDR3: TGTGCCAGCAGCTTAGGGGTAGACAATGAGCAGTTCTTC. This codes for CASSLGVDNEQFF.

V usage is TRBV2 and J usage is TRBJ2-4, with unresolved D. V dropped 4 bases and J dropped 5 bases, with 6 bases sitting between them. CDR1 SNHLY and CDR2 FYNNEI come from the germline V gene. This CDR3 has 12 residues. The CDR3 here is CASSGSENIQYF. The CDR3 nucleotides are TGTGCCAGCAGTGGGAGCGAAAACATTCAGTACTTC.

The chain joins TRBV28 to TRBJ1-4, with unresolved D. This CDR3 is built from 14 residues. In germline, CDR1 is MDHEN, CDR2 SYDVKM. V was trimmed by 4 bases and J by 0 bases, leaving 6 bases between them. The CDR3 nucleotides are TGTGCCAGCAGTTCTCAGACAACTAATGAAAAACTGTTTTTT. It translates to CASSSQTTNEKLFF.

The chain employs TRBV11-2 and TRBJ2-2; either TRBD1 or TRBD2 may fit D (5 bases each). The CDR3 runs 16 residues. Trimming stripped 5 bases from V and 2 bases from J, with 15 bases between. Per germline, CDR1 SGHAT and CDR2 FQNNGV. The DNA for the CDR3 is TGTGCCAGCAGCCCCAGGGTGGGGGTAAACACCGGGGAGCTGTTTTTT. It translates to CASSPRVGVNTGELFF.

CDR3 protein: CASSLGEGAVTQYF. The CDR3 DNA follows: TGTGCCAGCAGCCTGGGGGAGGGTGCGGTGACCCAGTACTTC. The chain links TRBV5-5 to TRBJ2-5; 7 bases are shared with TRBD2. The CDR3 spans 14 residues. V trimming: 4 bases; J trimming: 7 bases; junction bases outside the gene matches: 10. Germline CDR1 is SGHKS and CDR2 is YYEKEE (reference sequence).

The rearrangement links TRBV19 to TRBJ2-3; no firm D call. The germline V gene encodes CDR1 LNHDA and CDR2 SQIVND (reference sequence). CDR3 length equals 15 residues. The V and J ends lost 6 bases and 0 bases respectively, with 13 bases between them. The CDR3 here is CASRLQAVSTDTQYF. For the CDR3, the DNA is TGTGCCAGTAGGCTTCAGGCGGTGAGCACAGATACGCAGTATTTT.

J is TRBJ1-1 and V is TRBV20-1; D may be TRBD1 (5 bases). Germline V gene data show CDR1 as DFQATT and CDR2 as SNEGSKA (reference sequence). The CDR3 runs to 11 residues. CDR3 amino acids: CGGGMNTEAFF. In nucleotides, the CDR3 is TGCGGGGGAGGTATGAACACTGAAGCTTTCTTT.

The CDR3 coding sequence is TGTGCCAGCAAACCGGGCCCCCTGTGGACAGATACGCAGTATTTT. Translated, it gives CASKPGPLWTDTQYF. The chain has TRBV5-6 and TRBJ2-3; D not certain. Per the germline V gene, CDR1 is SGHDT and CDR2 is YYEEEE. The CDR3 contains 15 residues. Trimming took 6 bases from V and 3 from J, leaving 17 bases between them.

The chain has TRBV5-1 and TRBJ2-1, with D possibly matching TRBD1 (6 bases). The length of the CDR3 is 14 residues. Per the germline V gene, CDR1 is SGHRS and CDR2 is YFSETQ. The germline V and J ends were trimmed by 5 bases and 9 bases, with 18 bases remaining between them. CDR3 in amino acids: CASSTGNYVAEQFF. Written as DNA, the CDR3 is TGCGCCAGCAGTACAGGGAACTACGTGGCTGAGCAGTTCTTC. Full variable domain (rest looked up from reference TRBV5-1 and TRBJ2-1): KAGVTQTPRYLIKTRGQQVTLSCSPISGHRSVSWYQQTPGQGLQFLFEYFSETQRNKGNFPGRFSGRQFSNSRSEMNVSTLELGDSALYLCASSTGNYVAEQFFGPGTRLTVL.

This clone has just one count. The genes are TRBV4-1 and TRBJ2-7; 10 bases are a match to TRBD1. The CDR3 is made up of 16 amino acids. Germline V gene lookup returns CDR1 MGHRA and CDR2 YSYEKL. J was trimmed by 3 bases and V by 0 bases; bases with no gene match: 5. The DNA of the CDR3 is TGCGCCAGCAGCCAAGAGTGGACAGGGGGGATCTACGAGCAGTACTTC. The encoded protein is CASSQEWTGGIYEQYF.

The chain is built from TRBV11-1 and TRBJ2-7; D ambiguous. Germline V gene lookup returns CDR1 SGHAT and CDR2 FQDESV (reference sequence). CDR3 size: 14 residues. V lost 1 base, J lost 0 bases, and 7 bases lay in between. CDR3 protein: CASSLGGSSYEQYF. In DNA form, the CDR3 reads TGTGCCAGCAGCTTAGGTGGCAGCTCCTACGAGCAGTACTTC.

The CDR3 region is CASSLAGQIQETQYF. In DNA, the CDR3 is TGTGCCAGCAGCTTAGCAGGACAGATCCAAGAGACCCAGTACTTC. The chain uses TRBV7-2 and TRBJ2-5; D may be TRBD1 (6 bases). Trimming pared 0 bases from V and 1 base from J, leaving 9 bases between. In germline, CDR1 is SGHTA, CDR2 FQGNSA. This CDR3 spans 15 amino acids.

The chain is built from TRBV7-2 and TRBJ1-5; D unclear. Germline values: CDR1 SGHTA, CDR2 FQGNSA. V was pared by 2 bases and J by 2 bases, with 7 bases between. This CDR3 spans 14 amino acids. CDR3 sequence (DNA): TGTGCCAGCAGCTTAAGGCAGGGCAATCAGCCCCAGCATTTT. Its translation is CASSLRQGNQPQHF.

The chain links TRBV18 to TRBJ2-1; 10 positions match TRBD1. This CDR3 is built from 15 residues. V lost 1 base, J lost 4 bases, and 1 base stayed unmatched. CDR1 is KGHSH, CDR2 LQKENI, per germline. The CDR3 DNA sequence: TGTGCCAGCTCACCACGGGGACAGGGGTACAATGAGCAGTTCTTC. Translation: CASSPRGQGYNEQFF. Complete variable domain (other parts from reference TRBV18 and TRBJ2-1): NAGVMQNPRHLVRRRGQEARLRCSPMKGHSHVYWYRQLPEEGLKFMVYLQKENIIDESGMPKERFSAEFPKEGPSILRIQQVVRGDSAAYFCASSPRGQGYNEQFFGPGTRLTVL.

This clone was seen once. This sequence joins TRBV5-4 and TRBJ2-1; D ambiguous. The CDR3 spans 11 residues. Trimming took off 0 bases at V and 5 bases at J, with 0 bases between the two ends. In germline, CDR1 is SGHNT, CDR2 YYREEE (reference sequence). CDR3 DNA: TGTGCCAGCAGCTTGGACAATGAGCAGTTCTTC. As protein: CASSLDNEQFF.

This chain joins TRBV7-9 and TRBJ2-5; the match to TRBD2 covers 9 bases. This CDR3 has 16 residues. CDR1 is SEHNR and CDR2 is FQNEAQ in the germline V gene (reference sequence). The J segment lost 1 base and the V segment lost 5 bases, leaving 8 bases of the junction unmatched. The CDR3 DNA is TGTGCCAGCAGCCCGGGGACTAGCACGGTCCAAGAGACCCAGTACTTC. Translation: CASSPGTSTVQETQYF.